A selection of T cell receptor beta chains follows, all from one sample in a study of cytomegalovirus exposure and HLA in healthy donors. Profiled with immunoSEQ multiplex PCR; TCRdb holds only in-frame clones, not every one. The sample contains approximately 160,000 clones, around 78% of which appear only once. The sequencing sample was made of PBMCs. The receptors were sampled from a woman aged 45-65 years in good health and CMV-seropositive. Each CDR3 is given with its conserved first and last residue. A D gene is named only where the DNA matches it firmly. The size entry is marked missing in some rows and otherwise reads once, few, many or a size class.

clone size,D gene,V gene,J gene,CDR3 protein,CDR3 DNA
.,.,TRBV7-8,TRBJ2-7,CASSLGAGVLYEQYF,TGTGCCAGCAGCTTAGGGGCAGGGGTCCTTTACGAGCAGTACTTC
.,.,TRBV7-8,TRBJ1-1,CASSLGRNTEAFF,TGTGCCAGCAGCTTGGGCAGGAACACTGAAGCTTTCTTT
.,.,TRBV11-3,TRBJ2-1,CASSFGIFSYNEQFF,TGTGCCAGCAGCTTCGGGATTTTCTCCTACAATGAGCAGTTCTTC
.,TRBD1,TRBV5-1,TRBJ2-7,CASSPGSIGGQGVYEQYF,TGCGCCAGCAGCCCAGGTTCTATAGGGGGACAGGGGGTCTACGAGCAGTACTTC
.,.,TRBV5-1,TRBJ2-1,CASSKYLLRGAGSYNEQFF,TGCGCCAGCAGCAAGTACTTATTACGGGGGGCAGGGTCCTACAATGAGCAGTTCTTC
.,TRBD2,TRBV7-9,TRBJ2-1,CASSLTSGGDEQFF,TGTGCCAGCAGCTTGACTAGCGGAGGGGATGAGCAGTTCTTC
.,TRBD2,TRBV18,TRBJ2-3,CASSASGDSTDTQYF,TGTGCCAGCTCTGCTAGCGGGGACAGCACAGATACGCAGTATTTT
.,.,TRBV27,TRBJ2-6,CATRPGGSGANGLTF,TGTGCCACCAGACCTGGGGGCTCTGGGGCCAACGGCCTGACTTTC
once,.,TRBV5-1,TRBJ2-6,CASSLGRDSGANGLTF,TGCGCCAGCAGCTTGGGTAGGGACTCTGGGGCCAACGGCCTGACTTTC
.,TRBD2,TRBV7-2,TRBJ2-5,CASSLEAGLAGEETQYF,TGTGCCAGCAGCTTAGAAGCAGGGCTAGCGGGGGAAGAGACCCAGTACTTC
once,.,TRBV19,TRBJ2-3,CATQRAGRGTDTQYF,TGTGCCACCCAGCGGGCGGGAAGGGGCACAGATACGCAGTATTTT
.,TRBD2,TRBV27,TRBJ2-5,CASSSARGGGALWETQYF,TGTGCCAGCAGTTCGGCCCGGGGCGGGGGGGCGCTATGGGAGACCCAGTACTTC
.,.,TRBV28,TRBJ1-5,CASSPPPGRGQPQHF,TGTGCCAGCAGTCCCCCCCCAGGACGGGGTCAGCCCCAGCATTTT
.,TRBD1,TRBV7-2,TRBJ2-7,CASSLVGTVFYEQYF,TGTGCCAGCAGCTTAGTTGGGACAGTCTTCTACGAGCAGTACTTC
.,TRBD2,TRBV19,TRBJ2-1,CASSIDWSGGKNNEQFF,TGTGCCAGTAGTATAGATTGGAGCGGGGGGAAGAACAATGAGCAGTTCTTC
.,.,TRBV28,TRBJ1-3,CASSPLGGRQGNTIYF,TGTGCCAGCAGTCCCCTTGGGGGCCGGCAGGGAAACACCATATATTTT
.,.,TRBV4-1,TRBJ2-4,CASSQEGPAEDIQYF,TGCGCCAGCAGCCAAGAAGGACCCGCGGAGGACATTCAGTACTTC
.,.,TRBV30,TRBJ1-2,CAWSVSGLGYTF,TGTGCCTGGAGTGTATCAGGGTTAGGCTACACCTTC
.,TRBD2,TRBV11-2,TRBJ2-2,CASSWTSGRAGELFF,TGTGCCAGCAGCTGGACTAGCGGGAGGGCCGGGGAGCTGTTTTTT
.,TRBD1,TRBV6-4,TRBJ2-3,CASSDPGQGSDTQYF,TGTGCCAGCAGTGACCCGGGACAGGGGTCAGATACGCAGTATTTT
once,.,TRBV5-6,TRBJ2-7,CASSLVGGSSYEQYF,TGTGCCAGCAGCTTGGTCGGCGGCTCTTCCTACGAGCAGTACTTC
.,.,TRBV18,TRBJ2-7,CASSPPGFPYEQYF,TGTGCCAGCTCACCACCCGGGTTCCCCTACGAGCAGTACTTC
.,TRBD2,TRBV19,TRBJ2-1,CASSIGLAGGGVEQFF,TGTGCCAGTAGTATTGGACTAGCGGGAGGCGGGGTTGAGCAGTTCTTC
.,TRBD1,TRBV19,TRBJ1-6,CASRAPRGHSPLHF,TGTGCCAGTAGAGCCCCCAGGGGGCATTCACCCCTCCACTTT
.,.,TRBV21-1,TRBJ2-2,CASNVAGRLAGGFQNTGELFF,TGTGCCAGCAACGTAGCAGGAAGACTAGCGGGAGGCTTTCAGAACACCGGGGAGCTGTTTTTT
.,TRBD1,TRBV7-2,TRBJ1-4,CASSLPTGASEKLFF,TGTGCCAGCAGCTTGCCGACAGGGGCGAGTGAAAAACTGTTTTTT
.,TRBD1,TRBV5-4,TRBJ1-1,CASSAEPQGTEAFF,TGTGCCAGCAGCGCTGAACCACAGGGGACTGAAGCTTTCTTT
.,.,TRBV5-1,TRBJ1-1,CASSFRGNTEAFF,TGCGCCAGCAGCTTCAGGGGGAACACTGAAGCTTTCTTT